The 25 T cell receptor beta chains listed next were all sequenced from one sample in a study of CD8+CD57+ T cells in acquired aplastic anemia. Profiling that covered TCR beta VDJ and CDR3 relied on genomic DNA as its template. One entry per CDR3 protein results from TCRdb running MiXCR on the reads. The sample consists of about 54,000 distinct CDR3 sequences, about 56% of them appearing once. Previously, flow cytometry had revealed CD8+CD57+ cell expansion in the patients chosen for sequencing. Sequenced sample: sorted CD4+, CD8+, or CD8+CD57+ T cells (not recorded which) from PBMCs. The receptors derive from a human donor with aplastic anemia.

This clonotype was counted once. For the CDR3, the DNA is TGTGCCAGCAGTGAAGGACAGCATAATGAAAAACTGTTTTTT. Translated: CASSEGQHNEKLFF. The V gene is TRBV2, the J gene TRBJ1-4; D may be TRBD1 (5 bases). The V gene's germline CDR1 is SNHLY and CDR2 FYNNEI. V lost 1 base and J 4 bases, leaving 7 bases between the germline ends. The CDR3 has 14 amino acids.

The rearrangement joins TRBV7-1 to TRBJ2-6; 11 nucleotides align to TRBD1. TRBV7-1 is treated as an ORF (open reading frame) with a function not yet certain. The CDR3 length is 19 residues. With V trimmed by 2 bases and J by 4 bases, 10 bases remained unmatched. CDR3 loop: CASSSPDRGRIPGANVLTF. CDR3 bases: TGTGCCAGCAGCTCACCGGACAGGGGGCGAATACCCGGGGCCAACGTCCTGACTTTC.

This clonotype was seen a single time. CDR3 in amino acids: CATSRGRQGPYEQYF. DNA for the CDR3: TGTGCCACCAGCAGAGGACGTCAGGGCCCCTACGAGCAGTACTTC. This chain links TRBV15 with TRBJ2-7; D is possibly TRBD1 (5 bases). Trimming took 1 base from V and 2 from J, leaving 12 bases between them. CDR1 is LNHNV and CDR2 is YYDKDF in the germline V gene (reference sequence). The CDR3 extends over 15 amino acids. Based on the CDR3 plus reference TRBV15 and TRBJ2-7, the full variable domain is DAMVIQNPRYQVTQFGKPVTLSCSQTLNHNVMYWYQQKSSQAPKLLFHYYDKDFNNEADTPDNFQSRRPNTSFCFLDIRSPGLGDTAMYLCATSRGRQGPYEQYFGPGTRLTVT.

This clonotype was recorded many times. Since a much larger clone is just one base distant, this may be a read error. CDR3 loop: CASSFIHLSSTQYF. In DNA form, the CDR3 reads TGTGCCAGCAGCTTCATACATCTTTCTTCGACCCAGTACTTC. V usage is TRBV7-2 and J usage is TRBJ2-5; D not resolved. V was clipped by 3 bases and J by 7 bases, with 15 bases between them. The CDR3 is 14 amino acids. The germline CDR1 and CDR2 sequences are SGHTA and FQGNSA.

The sample holds many counts of this clonotype. This rearrangement joins TRBV12-3 or TRBV12-4 to TRBJ1-5; unclear D gene. Trimming removed 3 bases at V and 7 bases at J, with 13 bases between. The CDR3 covers 14 residues. The CDR3 nucleotides read TGTGCCAGCAGTTTTGGTAGGGAAAGGCAGCCCCAGCATTTT. Translated, it gives CASSFGRERQPQHF.

This clonotype was detected many times. The genes are TRBV30 and TRBJ1-4, with D unresolved. The length of the CDR3 is 12 residues. Trimming took 0 bases from V and 7 from J, leaving 6 bases between them. Germline V gene sequence: CDR1 GTSNPN, CDR2 SVGIG (reference sequence). CDR3: CAWSVTVEKLFF. CDR3 DNA sequence: TGTGCCTGGAGTGTTACGGTTGAAAAACTGTTTTTT.

This clonotype was observed a few times. The chain uses TRBV2 and TRBJ1-1; 8 nucleotides agree with TRBD1. The J segment lost 0 bases and the V segment lost 4 bases, leaving 7 bases of the junction unmatched. The germline gives CDR1 SNHLY, CDR2 FYNNEI. The CDR3 spans 16 residues. The CDR3 loop reads CASSGDRGVMNTEAFF. The CDR3 DNA reads TGTGCCAGCAGTGGTGACAGGGGAGTCATGAACACTGAAGCTTTCTTT.

This clonotype was picked up many times. The CDR3 region is CASSPEWQGVRGGELFF. The DNA of the CDR3 is TGTGCCAGCTCACCTGAATGGCAGGGGGTACGTGGCGGGGAGCTGTTTTTT. The chain is built from TRBV18 and TRBJ2-2, with 7 bases aligning to TRBD1. Germline CDR1 and CDR2: KGHSH and LQKENI. The CDR3 extends over 17 amino acids. V shed 3 bases, J shed 7 bases, and the junction held 14 bases outside the gene matches.

The chain couples TRBV7-2 to TRBJ1-1; D is unclear. CDR3 length: 15 amino acids. Between the trimmed V and J ends, which lost 5 bases and 8 bases, there was a span of 21 bases. Germline CDR1 and CDR2: SGHTA and FQGNSA. CDR3 protein: CASSPSGVVFLEAFF. The CDR3 DNA follows: TGTGCCAGCAGCCCGTCCGGGGTTGTGTTCCTAGAAGCTTTCTTT.

In its sample, this clonotype was seen many times. J is TRBJ1-1 and V is TRBV7-9; 7 bases match TRBD1. The CDR3 sequence is 15 residues long. The trim removed 1 base at V and 4 bases at J, leaving 6 bases unmatched. Germline-derived CDR1 and CDR2 are SEHNR and FQNEAQ (reference sequence). For the CDR3, the DNA is TGTGCCAGCAGCTTAGTAGTAGGGGGCAGCACTGAAGCTTTCTTT. Translating it yields CASSLVVGGSTEAFF.

The CDR3 DNA reads TGTGCCAGCAGTGAGGCCAGGGAGGACAATCAGCCCCAGCATTTT. This encodes CASSEAREDNQPQHF. The genes are TRBV2 and TRBJ1-5, with a possible D match to TRBD1 (5 bases). Germline V CDR1 and CDR2: SNHLY, FYNNEI. The CDR3 sequence is 15 residues long. Trimming shortened V by 3 bases and J by 3 bases, and 12 bases separated the two germline ends. The full variable domain, its missing parts supplied by reference TRBV2 and TRBJ1-5, is EPEVTQTPSHQVTQMGQEVILRCVPISNHLYFYWYRQILGQKVEFLVSFYNNEISEKSEIFDDQFSVERPDGSNFTLKIRSTKLEDSAMYFCASSEAREDNQPQHFGDGTRLSIL.

The V and J genes are TRBV2 and TRBJ1-2, with D perhaps matching TRBD1 (6 bases). This CDR3 is built from 15 residues. V gave up 6 bases and J gave up 4 bases, with 18 bases separating them. Germline lookup yields CDR1 SNHLY and CDR2 FYNNEI. The CDR3 loop reads CASRERQELTYGYTF. CDR3 DNA: TGTGCCAGCAGGGAGAGACAGGAATTAACCTATGGCTACACCTTC.

V usage is TRBV10-3 and J usage is TRBJ1-2, with a possible D match to TRBD1 (6 bases). The V end lost 4 bases, the J end lost 3 bases, and 6 bases lay between the germline ends. Germline loops: CDR1 ENHRY, CDR2 SYGVKD. This CDR3 is built from 12 residues. The CDR3 sequence: CAISGTDYGYTF. The CDR3 DNA follows: TGTGCCATCAGTGGGACAGACTATGGCTACACCTTC.

Many counts were recorded for this clonotype. V usage is TRBV4-3 and J usage is TRBJ1-4; 9 nucleotides align to TRBD1. V was clipped by 4 bases and J by 8 bases; unmatched bases: 5. The CDR3 length is 14 residues. Germline V gives CDR1 LGHNA, CDR2 YSLEER. The CDR3 loop is CASSRGTGREKLFF. The CDR3 nucleotides are TGCGCCAGCAGCCGGGGGACAGGGAGGGAAAAACTGTTTTTT.

This clonotype was found many times. The chain recombines TRBV27 with TRBJ2-5; D possibly corresponds to TRBD2 (6 bases). CDR1 MNHEY and CDR2 SMNVEV come from the germline V gene (reference sequence). CDR3 length: 15 residues. The germline V and J ends were trimmed by 5 bases and 5 bases, with 18 bases remaining between them. Here the CDR3 reads CASSPGGVLGETQYF. In nucleotides, the CDR3 is TGTGCCAGCAGTCCTGGAGGGGTACTAGGGGAGACCCAGTACTTC.

J is TRBJ2-1 and V is TRBV20-1; tentative D call: TRBD2 (5 bases). CDR3 size: 16 residues. V was pared by 0 bases and J by 1 base, with 13 bases between. CDR1 and CDR2 (germline): DFQATT, SNEGSKA (reference sequence). As DNA, the CDR3 is TGCAGTGCTAGAGATCTTGGGAGTTCATCCTACAATGAGCAGTTCTTC. The encoded protein is CSARDLGSSSYNEQFF.

The chain couples TRBV10-2 to TRBJ1-1, with D hard to call. The CDR3 has 13 residues. V dropped 3 bases and J dropped 1 base, with 6 bases sitting between them. Germline CDR1 is WSHSY and CDR2 is SAAADI. The CDR3 is CASSDRTNTEAFF. The CDR3 DNA is TGCGCCAGCAGTGACAGGACGAACACTGAAGCTTTCTTT.

This clonotype was seen ten or more times. This rearrangement joins TRBV6-4 to TRBJ1-4, with 10 bases fitting TRBD1. V shed 6 bases and J 6 bases; nucleotides not matched to a gene: 4. Germline V gives CDR1 MRHNA, CDR2 SNTAGT. The CDR3 is 14 residues long. CDR3 in DNA: TGTGCCAGCAGGAGACAGGGGGCGGATGAAAAACTGTTTTTT. Its protein product is CASRRQGADEKLFF.

The rearrangement uses TRBV19 and TRBJ2-3; D is perhaps TRBD1 (7 bases). V dropped 7 bases and J dropped 0 bases, with 14 bases sitting between them. The CDR3 loop spans 15 amino acids. The germline CDR1 and CDR2 sequences are LNHDA and SQIVND (reference sequence). The CDR3 DNA reads TGTGCCAGTAACTTTCCAGGGGGGAGCACAGATACGCAGTATTTT. Translating it yields CASNFPGGSTDTQYF.

This rearrangement joins TRBV7-3 to TRBJ2-7, with D perhaps assigned TRBD1 or TRBD2 (6 bases each). The ends were cut back, 5 bases at V and 2 bases at J, with 13 bases in the middle. The CDR3 extends over 14 amino acids. Germline values: CDR1 SGHTA, CDR2 FQGTGA. Written as DNA, the CDR3 is TGTGCCAGCAGCCCCACGGGGGCGGCCTACGAGCAGTACTTC. Protein sequence: CASSPTGAAYEQYF.

The chain links TRBV19 to TRBJ2-7, with a possible D match to TRBD1 (5 bases). The V end lost 6 bases, the J end lost 6 bases, and 18 bases lay between the germline ends. Germline V gene data show CDR1 as LNHDA and CDR2 as SQIVND (reference sequence). The CDR3 spans 14 residues. CDR3 loop: CASSPRLARGEQYF. The CDR3 region has the DNA TGTGCCAGTAGCCCCCGCCTCGCAAGGGGCGAGCAGTACTTC.

V gene TRBV19 combines with J gene TRBJ1-5, with 8 bases identical to TRBD1. Trimming took 7 bases from V and 8 from J; bases not matched to a gene: 10. Germline CDR1 LNHDA, CDR2 SQIVND (reference sequence). The CDR3 contains 14 residues. The CDR3 DNA reads TGTGCCAGTAATACTCAGGGGGCGCGTGAGCCCCAGCATTTT. Encoded protein: CASNTQGAREPQHF.

Of note for this clonotype: A read error may be the cause here, since a much bigger clone is one base away. V and J are TRBV10-3 and TRBJ1-5, with TRBD1 as a possible D gene (6 bases). V was trimmed by 2 bases and J by 11 bases, leaving 19 bases between them. CDR1 is ENHRY and CDR2 is SYGVKD in the germline V gene. The CDR3 length is 15 residues. CDR3 residues: CAISEGQGEGGAQHF. The CDR3 nucleotides are TGTGCCATCAGTGAGGGGCAGGGCGAGGGGGGGGCCCAGCATTTT.

Many counts were recorded for this clonotype. This rearrangement joins TRBV19 to TRBJ2-3, with D possibly being TRBD1 or TRBD2 (6 bases each). Trimming left V 6 bases short and J 9 bases short, with 19 bases between. CDR1 and CDR2 (germline): LNHDA, SQIVND (reference sequence). This CDR3 spans 14 amino acids. The CDR3 is CASSQYGGSGTQYF. CDR3 nucleotides: TGTGCCAGTAGCCAATACGGGGGCTCAGGGACGCAGTATTTT.

The sample holds a few counts of this clonotype. The chain joins TRBV4-2 to TRBJ2-3; D is perhaps TRBD1 (6 bases). CDR3 length: 19 amino acids. Germline loops: CDR1 LGHNA, CDR2 YNFKEQ. Trimming cost V 4 bases and J 0 bases, with 23 bases left between them. The CDR3 DNA is TGTGCCAGCAGCCTTCCACCGATGGGGGCGTCCCTTAGCACAGATACGCAGTATTTT. Translated: CASSLPPMGASLSTDTQYF.